These 22 T cell receptor beta chains were sequenced from one sample in a study of cytomegalovirus exposure and HLA in healthy donors. The PCR contained 60 Vbeta and 13 Jbeta primers. Repertoires were generated with immunoSEQ multiplex PCR, while TCRdb's copy carries only in-frame clones and drops some. The sample table includes about 110,000 clones. The sample consisted of PBMCs. These receptors were obtained from a middle-aged man in good health and CMV-seronegative.

This chain joins TRBV11-2 and TRBJ1-6, with D perhaps TRBD1 (5 bases). CDR1 SGHAT and CDR2 FQNNGV come from the germline V gene. CDR3 size: 13 residues. Trimming took off 5 bases at V and 13 bases at J, with 15 bases between the two ends. DNA of the CDR3: TGTGCCAGCAGCGCCGCCGCCAGGGCGCCCCTCCACTTT. This sequence encodes CASSAAARAPLHF.

J is TRBJ1-4 and V is TRBV9; 8 bases agree with TRBD1. In germline, CDR1 is SGDLS, CDR2 YYNGEE. The CDR3 length is 15 residues. Trimming cost V 2 bases and J 8 bases; bases outside gene matches: 8. CDR3 nucleotides: TGTGCCAGCAGCGTCGCGGGGACAGGTCGAGAAAAACTGTTTTTT. It is translated as CASSVAGTGREKLFF.

This chain links TRBV5-6 with TRBJ1-5; the D is unclear. The CDR3 spans 15 residues. Germline-derived CDR1 and CDR2 are SGHDT and YYEEEE. V was clipped by 4 bases and J by 3 bases, with 14 bases between them. The CDR3 reads CASSPWAGFNQPQHF. The CDR3 DNA follows: TGTGCCAGCAGCCCGTGGGCGGGCTTCAATCAGCCCCAGCATTTT.

The chain carries TRBV18 and TRBJ2-7, with D possibly being TRBD2 (7 bases). The germline gives CDR1 KGHSH, CDR2 LQKENI. This CDR3 has 17 amino acids. V lost 2 bases and J lost 6, with 23 bases in between. CDR3 region: CASSPGAGAGGPGEQYF. CDR3 DNA: TGTGCCAGCTCACCAGGCGCGGGGGCCGGCGGCCCCGGCGAGCAGTACTTC.

This sequence joins TRBV18 and TRBJ1-1; weak D call: TRBD1 (6 bases). This CDR3 comprises 16 residues. From germline, CDR1 is KGHSH and CDR2 LQKENI. V shed 2 bases and J shed 1 base, with 14 bases lying between them. Written as DNA, the CDR3 is TGTGCCAGCTCACCAGGGATTCCCAGGGGGAACACTGAAGCTTTCTTT. Translated: CASSPGIPRGNTEAFF.

This chain uses TRBV29-1 with TRBJ2-7, with 7 bases aligning to TRBD1. The CDR3 contains 12 residues. Germline-derived CDR1 and CDR2 are SQVTM and ANQGSEA. With V trimmed by 4 bases and J by 4 bases, 4 bases remained unmatched. The CDR3: CSVVQGTYEQYF. DNA of the CDR3: TGCAGCGTTGTACAGGGGACGTACGAGCAGTACTTC.

The CDR3 sequence is CASSQDGAGGPDETQYF. Written as DNA, the CDR3 is TGTGCCAGCAGCCAAGATGGAGCGGGAGGGCCGGATGAGACCCAGTACTTC. The V gene is TRBV14, the J gene TRBJ2-5; 10 bases match TRBD2. V shed 0 bases and J 5 bases; nucleotides not matched to a gene: 9. The CDR3 extends over 17 amino acids. Germline V gene lookup returns CDR1 SGHDN and CDR2 FVKESK.

The rearrangement uses TRBV6-5 and TRBJ2-7; D is perhaps TRBD1 (7 bases). Per germline, CDR1 MNHEY and CDR2 SVGAGI. CDR3 length equals 14 residues. Deletions cut 2 bases from V and 3 bases from J, with 11 bases between. CDR3 coding DNA: TGTGCCAGCAGTTACAGACAGGGAGGCTACGAGCAGTACTTC. This encodes CASSYRQGGYEQYF.

The rearrangement links TRBV7-9 to TRBJ1-1; 11 bases fit TRBD1. The CDR3 totals 15 residues. Germline-derived CDR1 and CDR2 are SEHNR and FQNEAQ (reference sequence). V trimming: 4 bases; J trimming: 8 bases; junction bases outside the gene matches: 9. CDR3 DNA: TGTGCCAGCAGCTACACGGGACAGGGGGTTTGGGAAGCTTTCTTT. Translating it yields CASSYTGQGVWEAFF.

The chain is built from TRBV10-2 and TRBJ2-5; no clear D. With 4 bases removed from V and 4 bases from J, the gap between germline ends came to 7 bases. Germline loops: CDR1 WSHSY, CDR2 SAAADI. The CDR3 sequence is 12 residues long. The CDR3 sequence: CASSAVRETQYF. DNA of the CDR3: TGCGCCAGCAGTGCGGTAAGAGAGACCCAGTACTTC.

The genes are TRBV28 and TRBJ2-7; 9 bases fit TRBD2. V was pared by 10 bases and J by 7 bases, with 11 bases of the junction left unmatched. The CDR3 contains 13 residues. CDR1 is MDHEN and CDR2 is SYDVKM in the germline V gene. CDR3 loop: CAIGAGGPGEQYF. The CDR3 DNA is TGTGCCATCGGGGCGGGAGGGCCGGGTGAGCAGTACTTC.

This chain connects TRBV4-1 to TRBJ2-1, with 7 bases matching TRBD1. CDR3 length: 15 residues. The germline gives CDR1 MGHRA, CDR2 YSYEKL. Unmatched junction bases numbered 7, after V lost 0 bases and J lost 8 bases. CDR3 sequence: CASSQDFHRGDEQFF. DNA of the CDR3: TGCGCCAGCAGCCAAGACTTTCACAGGGGTGATGAGCAGTTCTTC.

The chain couples TRBV10-2 to TRBJ1-5; D call uncertain. The CDR3 has 14 amino acids. Germline-derived CDR1 and CDR2 are WSHSY and SAAADI. The V gene lost 0 bases and the J gene lost 7 bases, with 10 bases spanning the gap. The CDR3, as DNA: TGCGCCAGCAGTGAGTCGAGGCAGAACCAGCCCCAGCATTTT. Its protein product is CASSESRQNQPQHF.

To note about this clone: Other DNA sequences within the sample encode an identical CDR3. V gene TRBV4-3 combines with J gene TRBJ1-3, with a weak D call TRBD1 (5 bases). V gave up 0 bases and J gave up 3 bases, with 9 bases separating them. Germline V gene lookup returns CDR1 LGHNA and CDR2 YSLEER. The CDR3 has 15 amino acids. CDR3 amino acids: CASSQDRVSGNTIYF. DNA for the CDR3: TGCGCCAGCAGCCAAGACAGGGTTAGTGGAAACACCATATATTTT.

J is TRBJ2-5 and V is TRBV2; D may be TRBD2 (6 bases). The CDR3 spans 16 residues. Per germline, CDR1 SNHLY and CDR2 FYNNEI. V gave up 8 bases and J gave up 9 bases, with 28 bases separating them. CDR3: CASGIWIGGTGEAQYF. The CDR3 nucleotides read TGTGCCAGCGGAATTTGGATTGGGGGGACGGGCGAGGCCCAGTACTTC.

This chain uses TRBV18 with TRBJ1-1, with D maybe TRBD1 (5 bases). Between the trimmed V and J ends, which lost 6 bases and 10 bases, there was a span of 24 bases. The CDR3 consists of 15 residues. Germline CDR1 and CDR2: KGHSH and LQKENI. This chain's CDR3 is CASSLEGELRYRAFF. CDR3 bases: TGTGCCAGCTCTCTTGAAGGGGAATTAAGATACCGAGCTTTCTTT.

The genes are TRBV6-5 and TRBJ2-2, with 9 bases aligning to TRBD2. Germline CDR1 reads MNHEY; CDR2 reads SVGAGI. V lost 11 bases, J lost 7 bases, and 14 bases stayed unmatched. This CDR3 region has 15 residues. Here the CDR3 reads CASRRAGGPSGELFF. The CDR3 DNA reads TGTGCCTCCAGGAGGGCGGGGGGGCCGAGCGGGGAGCTGTTTTTT.

The rearrangement links TRBV6-6 to TRBJ1-1; 7 bases align to TRBD1. Germline trimming cut 8 bases from V and 4 bases from J; bases unmatched to any gene: 10. This CDR3 is built from 14 residues. The germline gives CDR1 MNHNY, CDR2 SVGAGI (reference sequence). The CDR3 nucleotides read TGTGCCAGCGGGGCAGGGGGGATGGGCACTGAAGCTTTCTTT. The encoded protein is CASGAGGMGTEAFF.

The J gene is TRBJ1-3, the V gene TRBV27; D call uncertain. Germline V gives CDR1 MNHEY, CDR2 SMNVEV (reference sequence). There are 16 residues in the CDR3. The ends were cut back, 0 bases at V and 2 bases at J, with 11 bases in the middle. The CDR3 here is CASSLSPGLAGNTIYF. The CDR3 nucleotides are TGTGCCAGCAGTTTATCCCCCGGGTTAGCTGGAAACACCATATATTTT.

This rearrangement joins TRBV27 to TRBJ2-7; TRBD1 agrees at 7 bases. The CDR3 totals 14 residues. With 6 bases clipped from V and 6 bases from J, the junction kept 11 bases outside the gene matches. CDR1 and CDR2 (germline): MNHEY, SMNVEV (reference sequence). The DNA for the CDR3 is TGTGCCAGCAGGCGGACAGGAGGTCATGGCGAGCAGTACTTC. Its translation is CASRRTGGHGEQYF.

On this clone itself: At one end the junction does not follow the germline gene, possibly because of a read error. The chain joins TRBV18 to TRBJ2-7; D is possibly TRBD2 (6 bases). From germline, CDR1 is KGHSH and CDR2 LQKENI. The CDR3 length is 13 residues. CDR3 in amino acids: CASSPHTGDEQYF. CDR3 DNA sequence: TGTGCCAGCTCCCCACATACGGGAGACGAGCAGTACTTC.

This chain connects TRBV6-5 to TRBJ1-1; 8 bases match TRBD1. V lost 0 bases, J lost 10 bases, and 13 bases stayed unmatched. Germline V gene sequence: CDR1 MNHEY, CDR2 SVGAGI. The CDR3 is 16 amino acids. CDR3 DNA: TGTGCCAGCAGTTACTCGAATTCGCACAGGGGGTATGGAGCTTTCTTT. The encoded protein is CASSYSNSHRGYGAFF.